In its sample, the clone carrying this TCR beta chain was seen many times. The target antigen is unknown. This entry belongs to a study of regulatory T cells in long-lasting Graves disease. Study conclusions and caveats: When disease was persistent, TRBV28, TRBJ1-2 and TRBJ2-5 were the favored segments. Compared with new cases, persistent Graves' patients showed reduced TCR diversity.

Time point: persistent/refractory GD, antithyroid drugs over 5 years with positive TRAb. PBMC RNA was the source of the TCR library. V lost 8 bases to trimming and J lost 7 bases, with 14 bases between them. Germline values: CDR1 ENHRY, CDR2 SYGVKD. CDR3 length: 12 residues. Arm-PCR of CDR3 regions and iRepertoire HTBI primers were the basis on which TCR beta libraries were built. TCRdb redid the calling of the multiplex PCR reads with MiXCR, one entry per CDR3 protein. In the table there are 700,000 or so distinct CDR3 sequences, 25% to 35% of which are singletons. This chain uses TRBV10-3 with TRBJ1-1, with D perhaps matching TRBD1 (6 bases). Material: peripheral blood mononuclear cells (PBMCs), obtained when the disease was refractory, from a patient treated with antithyroid drugs. This sequence originates from a female donor with Graves disease. The CDR3 loop is CAIGQPYNEAFF. CDR3 DNA sequence: TGTGCCATCGGACAGCCCTACAATGAAGCTTTCTTT.